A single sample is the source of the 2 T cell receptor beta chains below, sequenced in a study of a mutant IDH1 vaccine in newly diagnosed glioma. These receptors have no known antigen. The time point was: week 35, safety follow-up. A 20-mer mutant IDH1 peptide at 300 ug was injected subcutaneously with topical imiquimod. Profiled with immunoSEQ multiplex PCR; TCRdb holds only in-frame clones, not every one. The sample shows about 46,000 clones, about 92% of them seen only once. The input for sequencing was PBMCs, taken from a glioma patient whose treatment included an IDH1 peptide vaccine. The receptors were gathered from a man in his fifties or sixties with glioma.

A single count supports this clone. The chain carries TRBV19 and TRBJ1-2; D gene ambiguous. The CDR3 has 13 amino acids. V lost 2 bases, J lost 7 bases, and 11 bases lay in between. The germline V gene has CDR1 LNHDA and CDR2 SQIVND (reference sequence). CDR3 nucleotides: TGTGCCAGTAGTATACCTACCCCTCGTGGCTACACCTTC. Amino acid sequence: CASSIPTPRGYTF.

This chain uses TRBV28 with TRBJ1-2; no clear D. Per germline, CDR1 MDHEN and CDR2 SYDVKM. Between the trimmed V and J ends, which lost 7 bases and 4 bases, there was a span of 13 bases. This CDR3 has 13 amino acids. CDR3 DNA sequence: TGTGCCAGCATACGGGCCGATAGCTATGGCTACACCTTC. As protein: CASIRADSYGYTF.